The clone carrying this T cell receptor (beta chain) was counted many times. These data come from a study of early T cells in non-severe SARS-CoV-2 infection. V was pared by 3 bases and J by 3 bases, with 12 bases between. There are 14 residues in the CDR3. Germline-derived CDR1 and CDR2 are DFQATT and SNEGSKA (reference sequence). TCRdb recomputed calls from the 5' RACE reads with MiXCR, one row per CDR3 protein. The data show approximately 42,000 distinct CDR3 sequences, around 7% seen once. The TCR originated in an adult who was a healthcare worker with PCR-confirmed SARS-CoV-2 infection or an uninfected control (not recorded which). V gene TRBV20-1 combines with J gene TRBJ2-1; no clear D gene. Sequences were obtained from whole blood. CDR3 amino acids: CSARVSRLYNEQFF. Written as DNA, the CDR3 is TGCAGTGCTAGGGTTTCCCGGCTCTACAATGAGCAGTTCTTC.